The rows below give T cell receptor beta chains drawn from one sample of a study of control samples from healthy donors and cancer patients. Clones were sequenced by immunoSEQ multiplex PCR, and TCRdb holds only the in-frame ones, with some missing. This table has fewer than 30,000 clones, around nine tenths appearing once. Specimen: PBMCs. The source of these receptors is a middle-aged woman with lung cancer. Each CDR3 is given with its conserved first and last residue. Fields, in order: CDR3 protein, V gene, J gene, CDR3 length.

CDR3aa: CASSDTKGNTEAFF; v_gene: TRBV10-1; j_gene: TRBJ1-1; len: 14
CDR3aa: CASSQPQPLDSSYEQYF; v_gene: TRBV6-6; j_gene: TRBJ2-7; len: 17
CDR3aa: CASSSESWTPRQYF; v_gene: TRBV11-3; j_gene: TRBJ2-3; len: 14
CDR3aa: CASSEAGVGTNEKLFF; v_gene: TRBV6-1; j_gene: TRBJ1-4; len: 16
CDR3aa: CASSKAGGYGYTF; v_gene: TRBV21-1; j_gene: TRBJ1-2; len: 13
CDR3aa: CASSPGQGYEQYF; v_gene: TRBV3-1/TRBV3-2; j_gene: TRBJ2-7; len: 13
CDR3aa: CATGAGTYEQYF; v_gene: TRBV28; j_gene: TRBJ2-7; len: 12
CDR3aa: CAWSLLYLAKDGYTF; v_gene: TRBV30; j_gene: TRBJ1-2; len: 15
CDR3aa: CASMGRGISYEQYF; v_gene: TRBV2; j_gene: TRBJ2-7; len: 14
CDR3aa: CASSSSRGGYTF; v_gene: TRBV7-9; j_gene: TRBJ1-2; len: 12
CDR3aa: CASSQDREDTEAFF; v_gene: TRBV14; j_gene: TRBJ1-1; len: 14
CDR3aa: CASSPSGQEGETQYF; v_gene: TRBV18; j_gene: TRBJ2-5; len: 15
CDR3aa: CASSLRDRTTDTQYF; v_gene: TRBV5-1; j_gene: TRBJ2-3; len: 15
CDR3aa: CASSFTGLTEAFF; v_gene: TRBV11-3; j_gene: TRBJ1-1; len: 13
CDR3aa: CASSIEVGWTEAFF; v_gene: TRBV19; j_gene: TRBJ1-1; len: 14
CDR3aa: CASSPRARVSRNTEAFF; v_gene: TRBV18; j_gene: TRBJ1-1; len: 17
CDR3aa: CASSHATGFTDTQYF; v_gene: TRBV4-1; j_gene: TRBJ2-3; len: 15
CDR3aa: CASSIAAGSLGEQYF; v_gene: TRBV19; j_gene: TRBJ2-7; len: 15
CDR3aa: CASSLPGQSTDTQYF; v_gene: TRBV5-1; j_gene: TRBJ2-3; len: 15
CDR3aa: CASSLLWVHAEAFF; v_gene: TRBV4-1; j_gene: TRBJ1-1; len: 14
CDR3aa: CASTGQGGGGELFF; v_gene: TRBV19; j_gene: TRBJ2-2; len: 14
CDR3aa: CASSQEWYSPLHF; v_gene: TRBV3-1/TRBV3-2; j_gene: TRBJ1-6; len: 13
CDR3aa: CASSMIPGTGFDGNQPQHF; v_gene: TRBV19; j_gene: TRBJ1-5; len: 19
CDR3aa: CASQERRDRADEQYF; v_gene: TRBV5-1; j_gene: TRBJ2-7; len: 15
CDR3aa: CASSLFREGETQYF; v_gene: TRBV28; j_gene: TRBJ2-5; len: 14
CDR3aa: CASSKLGGTVGGYGYTF; v_gene: TRBV27; j_gene: TRBJ1-2; len: 17
CDR3aa: CASSEATSGGYEQYF; v_gene: TRBV6-1; j_gene: TRBJ2-7; len: 15
CDR3aa: CASSSLSEETQYF; v_gene: TRBV6-5; j_gene: TRBJ2-5; len: 13
CDR3aa: CASSTPGARETEAFF; v_gene: TRBV19; j_gene: TRBJ1-1; len: 15